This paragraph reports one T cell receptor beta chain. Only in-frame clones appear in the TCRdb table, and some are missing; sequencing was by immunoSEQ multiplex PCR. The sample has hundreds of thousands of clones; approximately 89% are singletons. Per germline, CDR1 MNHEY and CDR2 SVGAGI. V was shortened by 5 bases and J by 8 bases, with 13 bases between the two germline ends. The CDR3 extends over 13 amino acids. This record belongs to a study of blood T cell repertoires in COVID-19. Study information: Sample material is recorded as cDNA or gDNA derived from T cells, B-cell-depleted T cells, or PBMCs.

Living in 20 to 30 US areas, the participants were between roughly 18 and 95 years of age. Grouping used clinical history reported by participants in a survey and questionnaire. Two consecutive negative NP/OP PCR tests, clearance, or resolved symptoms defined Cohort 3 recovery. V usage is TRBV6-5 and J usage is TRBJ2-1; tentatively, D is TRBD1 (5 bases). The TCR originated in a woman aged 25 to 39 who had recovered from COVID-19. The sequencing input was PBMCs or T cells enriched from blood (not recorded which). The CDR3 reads CASSPPQGHEQFF. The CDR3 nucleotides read TGTGCCAGCAGTCCCCCCCAGGGTCATGAGCAGTTCTTC.